This TCR beta chain comes out of a study of breast tumors, draining lymph nodes, adjacent tissues. General study points: Tumor and nontumor repertoires were significantly more similar in luminal-like than in basal-like breast cancer.

This clonotype came up many times. As yet, its antigen is unknown. TCRdb called the multiplex PCR reads again in MiXCR, with one record for every CDR3 protein. Counted here are approximately 130,000 distinct CDR3 sequences, approximately 22% occurring once; the ten biggest clones make up roughly 2%. Samples came from axillary lymph nodes draining the breast cancer. V shed 4 bases and J 4 bases; nucleotides not matched to a gene: 6. In germline, CDR1 is SNHLY, CDR2 FYNNEI. This CDR3 is 14 amino acids long. The sequence derives from a female donor with breast cancer. Some clones in this sample may be carry-over from other donors' samples. Sequenced: axillary lymph node tissue. The rearrangement joins TRBV2 to TRBJ2-7; 8 positions match TRBD1. The CDR3 is CASSAGQVMYEQYF. The CDR3 nucleotides read TGTGCCAGCAGTGCGGGACAGGTGATGTACGAGCAGTACTTC.